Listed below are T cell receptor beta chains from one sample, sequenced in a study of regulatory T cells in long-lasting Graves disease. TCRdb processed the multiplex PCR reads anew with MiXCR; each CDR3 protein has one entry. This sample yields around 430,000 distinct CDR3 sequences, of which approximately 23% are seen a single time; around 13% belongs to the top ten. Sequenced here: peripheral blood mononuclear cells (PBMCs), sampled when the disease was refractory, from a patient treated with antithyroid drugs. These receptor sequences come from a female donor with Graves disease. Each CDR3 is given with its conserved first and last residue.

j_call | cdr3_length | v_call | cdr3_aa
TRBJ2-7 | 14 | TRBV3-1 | CASSQDIGGYEQYF
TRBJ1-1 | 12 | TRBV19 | CASSMVNTEAFF
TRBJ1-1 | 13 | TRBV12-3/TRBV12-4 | CASSLGEAGKAFF
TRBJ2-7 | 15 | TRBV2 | CASDGTSTGTYEQYF
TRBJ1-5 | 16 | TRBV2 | CASSEYSGDSNQPQHF
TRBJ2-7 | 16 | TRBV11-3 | CASSLGRGLVSYEQYF
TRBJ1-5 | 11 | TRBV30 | CDWKEGQPQHF
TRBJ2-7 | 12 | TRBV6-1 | CASTRLGVEQYF
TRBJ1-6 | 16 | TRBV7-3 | CASSLKLGRGGSPLHF
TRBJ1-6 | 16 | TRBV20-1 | CSAGQKGSSYNSPLHF
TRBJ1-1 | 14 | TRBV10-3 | CAISREQGGTEAFF
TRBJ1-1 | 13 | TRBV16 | CASSGQGNSEAFF
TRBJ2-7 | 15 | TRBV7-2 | CASRLRSTGGYEQYF
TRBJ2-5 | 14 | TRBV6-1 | CASSVGWDRETQYF
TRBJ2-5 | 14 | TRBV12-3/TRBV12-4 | CASSPGQNQETQYF
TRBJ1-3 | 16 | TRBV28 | CASSGPGQGAGNTIYF
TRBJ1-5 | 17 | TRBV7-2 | CASSLNWGTGGFQPQHF
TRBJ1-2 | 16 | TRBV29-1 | CSVPPGQGAPNYGYTF
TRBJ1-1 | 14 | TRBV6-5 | CASSYPLEGTEAFF
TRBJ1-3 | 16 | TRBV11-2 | CASSLERTRGPAPIYF
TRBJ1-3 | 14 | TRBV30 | CAWKRFLGGNTIYF
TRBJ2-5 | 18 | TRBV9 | CASSVGGEGLAGVETQYF
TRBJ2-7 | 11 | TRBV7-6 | CAARTLGEQYF
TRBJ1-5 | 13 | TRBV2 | CASSDTSNQPQHF
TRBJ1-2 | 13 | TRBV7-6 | CASSPTDDYGYTF
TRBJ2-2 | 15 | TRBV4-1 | CASSQGWGNTGELFF
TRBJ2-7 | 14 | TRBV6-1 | CASTQGGNYYEQYF
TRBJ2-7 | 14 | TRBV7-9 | CASRDGGISYEQYF
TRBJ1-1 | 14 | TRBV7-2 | CASRPRQKNTEAFF
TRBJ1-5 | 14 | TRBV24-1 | CATSSGGLGQPQHF
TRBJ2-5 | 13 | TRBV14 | CASSQVFPDNLRF
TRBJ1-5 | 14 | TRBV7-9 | CASSLGALKQPQHF
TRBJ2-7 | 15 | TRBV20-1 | CSARDMVAGLYEQYF
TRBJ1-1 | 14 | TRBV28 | CASSFPDRDTEAFF
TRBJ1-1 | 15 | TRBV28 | CASSVGGGANTEAFF
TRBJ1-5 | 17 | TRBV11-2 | CASNLRGGELSNQPQHF
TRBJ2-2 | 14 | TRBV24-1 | CATSDLVNTGELFF
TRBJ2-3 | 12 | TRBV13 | CASSLFGPPEYF
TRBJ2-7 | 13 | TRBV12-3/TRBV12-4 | CASTRLGAYEQYF
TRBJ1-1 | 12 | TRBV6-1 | CASIKGGIEAFF
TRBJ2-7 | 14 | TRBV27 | CASSLDDSAYEQYF
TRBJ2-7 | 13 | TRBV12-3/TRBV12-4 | CASSLVETYEQYF
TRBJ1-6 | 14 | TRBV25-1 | CASTSEEWGSPLHF
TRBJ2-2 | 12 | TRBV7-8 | CASLGGTGELFF
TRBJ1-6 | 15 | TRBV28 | CAADQSRDYNSPLHF
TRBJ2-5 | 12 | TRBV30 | CAWSTAGETQYF
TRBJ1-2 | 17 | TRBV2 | CASRLTGVSASNYGYTF
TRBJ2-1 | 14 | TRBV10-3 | CAISEEREVNEQFF